The T cell receptor beta chain under discussion was sequenced for a study of shared clonotypes between healthy human individuals. Data came from immunoSEQ multiplex PCR; TCRdb stores just in-frame clones and leaves some out. There are 650,000 to 800,000 clones in the sample; roughly 72% occur only once, and more than 1.5% lies in the top ten. Unmatched junction bases numbered 3, after V lost 4 bases and J lost 4 bases. Germline V gene lookup returns CDR1 LNHDA and CDR2 SQIVND (reference sequence). The CDR3 runs 14 residues. Comments on this clone: Other DNA sequences in the sample encode the same CDR3.

The chain has TRBV19 and TRBJ1-5, with 8 bases lining up with TRBD1. The sample taken for sequencing was memory CD4+ T cells sorted from blood. As to subset: CD45RA-negative fraction. The sequence derives from a woman between 25 and 40 years old in good health. In DNA, the CDR3 is TGTGCCAGTAGTACTACAGGGGGTAATCAGCCCCAGCATTTT. It specifies CASSTTGGNQPQHF.